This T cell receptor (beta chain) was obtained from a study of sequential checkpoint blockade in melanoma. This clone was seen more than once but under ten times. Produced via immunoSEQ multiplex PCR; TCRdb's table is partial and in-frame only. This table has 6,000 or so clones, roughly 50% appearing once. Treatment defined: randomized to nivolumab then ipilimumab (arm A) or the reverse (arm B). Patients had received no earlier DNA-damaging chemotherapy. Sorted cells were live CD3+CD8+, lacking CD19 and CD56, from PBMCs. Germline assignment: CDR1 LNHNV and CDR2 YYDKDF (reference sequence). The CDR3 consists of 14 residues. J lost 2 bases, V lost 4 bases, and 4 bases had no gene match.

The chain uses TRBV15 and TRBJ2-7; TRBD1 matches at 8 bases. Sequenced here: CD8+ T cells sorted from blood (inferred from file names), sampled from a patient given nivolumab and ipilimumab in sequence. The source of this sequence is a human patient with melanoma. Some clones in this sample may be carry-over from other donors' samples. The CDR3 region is CATSTSTGAYEQYF. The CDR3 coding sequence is TGTGCCACCAGCACTTCGACAGGGGCCTACGAGCAGTACTTC.